The present TCR beta chain was sequenced within a study of blood T cells in healthy people across ages. General study points: Naive T cell percentage strongly correlated with TCR beta diversity.

The germline gives CDR1 SNHLY, CDR2 FYNNEI. The CDR3 contains 13 residues. With 4 bases removed from V and 1 base from J, the gap between germline ends came to 5 bases. Primers used in a second PCR of roughly 7 to 12 cycles were a sample-barcoded 5' primer and a J-beta primer mix. In TCRdb, the 5' RACE reads were re-called with MiXCR into one record per CDR3 protein. Altogether over a million distinct CDR3 sequences are present, 40% to 50% being singletons, with the ten largest covering approximately 7.9%. In regard to this clonotype: The antigen is not known.

The V gene is TRBV2, the J gene TRBJ1-3; D not resolved. The TCR comes from a woman aged 18-35 years in good health. Sequencing used blood. CDR3 bases: TGTGCCAGCAGTGGCCCGTCTGGAAACACCATATATTTT. Encoded protein: CASSGPSGNTIYF. The whole variable domain, filled in from reference TRBV2 and TRBJ1-3, reads EPEVTQTPSHQVTQMGQEVILRCVPISNHLYFYWYRQILGQKVEFLVSFYNNEISEKSEIFDDQFSVERPDGSNFTLKIRSTKLEDSAMYFCASSGPSGNTIYFGEGSWLTVV.